The entry below describes one TCR beta chain. The germline CDR1 and CDR2 sequences are MDHEN and SYDVKM. The CDR3 is 13 amino acids. Trimming took off 5 bases at V and 4 bases at J, with 11 bases between the two ends. This entry is derived from a study of beta chain features in type 1 diabetes. Expressed TCRB transcripts were sequenced after all isolated RNA was converted to cDNA. The data were produced by immunoSEQ multiplex PCR, yet TCRdb's version contains in-frame clones alone and is incomplete. The profile covers roughly 370,000 clones, with approximately 14% appearing a single time and around 0.039% taken by the ten largest.

The sequence was collected from a man younger than 40 in good health. The V call is TRBV28, the J call TRBJ2-5, with D possibly TRBD2 on 5 matching bases. The sample taken for sequencing was naive CD4+ T cells from blood. The CDR3 region is CASSIAYRETQYF. As DNA, the CDR3 is TGTGCCAGCAGTATAGCGTATAGAGAGACCCAGTACTTC.